The clone carrying this TCR beta chain was picked up a small number of times. Its antigen is still unknown. Regarding time point: pre-sensitization, week 0. The treatment denotes: therapeutic diphenylcyclopropenone sensitization with weekly scalp DPC. Blood, whole and unfractionated, served as the source for total RNA extraction. These data originate in a study of human T cells and chemical hapten exposure. Study-wide context: 2% DPC was applied to approximately 2 cm by approximately 2 cm of upper inner arm skin for sensitization.

In germline, CDR1 is MNHEY, CDR2 SVGAGI. The length of the CDR3 is 16 residues. V lost 0 bases, J lost 0 bases, and 6 bases lay in between. Broader study findings: The immune response of these alopecia patients might not match healthy individuals'.

TCRdb ran MiXCR on the RACE reads and lists one entry per CDR3 protein. Of 150,000 to 200,000 distinct CDR3 sequences in the sample, around 30% were seen once. This specimen consisted of whole blood, obtained in connection with sensitization to the hapten diphenylcyclopropenone (DPC). The source is a woman aged 30 to 39 with alopecia areata. Some clones in this sample may be carry-over from other donors' samples. The chain uses TRBV6-5 and TRBJ1-6; no clear D. Written as DNA, the CDR3 is TGTGCCAGCAGTTACTCGCAGAGCTCCTATAATTCACCCCTCCACTTT. It yields the protein CASSYSQSSYNSPLHF.